This T cell receptor beta chain derives from a study of T cell responses to AZD1222 COVID-19 vaccine. Findings and limits, study-wide: Seropositive at baseline were only 5 to 7 AZD1222 recipients. Samples come after the peak T cell response, not at day 14. Donors were mostly white British, more females; clonal diversity possibly underestimated.

Clones were read by immunoSEQ multiplex PCR, and TCRdb kept only the in-frame ones, dropping some. The data show 90,000 to 120,000 clones, about 93% seen once. Notes on this clone: Its target is unknown.

Pooled samples include second doses given at about 4 or 12 weeks. The CDR3 extends over 15 amino acids. V was pared by 1 base and J by 4 bases, with 11 bases between. CDR1 and CDR2 (germline): LNHDA, SQIVND (reference sequence). Specimen: peripheral blood, collected 28 days after the second AZD1222 dose. V and J are TRBV19 and TRBJ1-5; a possible D gene is TRBD1 (6 bases). This TCR derives from an adult who received the AZD1222 COVID-19 vaccine. The CDR3, as DNA: TGTGCCAGTAGTATAGCCGGACAGCTAAATCAGCCCCAGCATTTT. Residues: CASSIAGQLNQPQHF.